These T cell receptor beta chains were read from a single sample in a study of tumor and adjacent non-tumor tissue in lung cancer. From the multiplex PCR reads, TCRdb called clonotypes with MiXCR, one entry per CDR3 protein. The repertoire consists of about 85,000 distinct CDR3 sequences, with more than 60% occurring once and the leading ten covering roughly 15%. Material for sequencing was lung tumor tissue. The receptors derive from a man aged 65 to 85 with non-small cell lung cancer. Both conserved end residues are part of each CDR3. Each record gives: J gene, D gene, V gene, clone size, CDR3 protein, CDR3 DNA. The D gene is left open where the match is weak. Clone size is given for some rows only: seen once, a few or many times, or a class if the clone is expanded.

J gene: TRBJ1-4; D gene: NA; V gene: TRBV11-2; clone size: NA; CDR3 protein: CTISLVGQIGERLFF; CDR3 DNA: TGTACCATCAGCTTGGTCGGACAGATTGGTGAAAGACTGTTTTTT
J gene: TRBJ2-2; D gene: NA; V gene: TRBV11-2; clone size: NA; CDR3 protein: CASSPEAVAAGELFF; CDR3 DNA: TGTGCCAGTAGCCCAGAAGCGGTTGCGGCCGGGGAACTGTTTTTT
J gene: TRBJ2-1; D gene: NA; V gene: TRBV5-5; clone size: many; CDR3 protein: CASSLQGSSYNEQFF; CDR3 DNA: TGTGCCAGCAGCTTACAGGGAAGCTCCTACAATGAGCAGTTCTTC
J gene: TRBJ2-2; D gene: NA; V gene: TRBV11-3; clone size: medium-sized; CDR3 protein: CASSQQGNTGELFF; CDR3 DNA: TGTGCCAGCAGCCAACAGGGGAACACCGGGGAGCTGTTTTTT
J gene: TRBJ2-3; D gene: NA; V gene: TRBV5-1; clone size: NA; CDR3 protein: CASSLDGRPSGHSTDTQYF; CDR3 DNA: TGCGCCAGCAGCTTGGATGGGCGACCGTCCGGCCATAGCACAGATACGCAGTATTTT
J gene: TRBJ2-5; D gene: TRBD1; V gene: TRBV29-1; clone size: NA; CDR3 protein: CSAGGDRGRGEAQYF; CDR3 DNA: TGCAGCGCTGGAGGGGACAGGGGGCGCGGGGAGGCCCAGTACTTC
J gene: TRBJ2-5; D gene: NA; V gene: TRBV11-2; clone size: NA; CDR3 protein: CASSASRGWEAHYF; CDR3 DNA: TGTGCCAGCAGCGCAAGCAGGGGTTGGGAGGCCCATTACTTC
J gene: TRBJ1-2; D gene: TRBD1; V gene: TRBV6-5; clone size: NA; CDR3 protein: CASRPGTGAPIGYGSTF; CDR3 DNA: TGTGCCAGCAGACCCGGGACAGGGGCTCCAATCGGCTATGGCTCCACCTTC
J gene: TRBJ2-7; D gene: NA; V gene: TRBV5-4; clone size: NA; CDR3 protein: CASSLNRGTAYEQYF; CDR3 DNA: TGTGCCAGCAGTTTAAATCGGGGGACCGCCTACGAGCAGTACTTC
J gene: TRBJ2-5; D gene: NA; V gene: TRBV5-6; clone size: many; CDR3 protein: CASSLGRGKTQYF; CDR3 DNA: TGTGCCAGCAGCCTAGGACGGGGGAAGACCCAGTACTTC
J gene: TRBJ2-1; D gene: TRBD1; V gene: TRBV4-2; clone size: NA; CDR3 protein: CASSLGTGSNEGEQFF; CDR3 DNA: TGTGCCAGCAGCCTCGGGACAGGGTCCAATGAAGGTGAGCAGTTCTTC
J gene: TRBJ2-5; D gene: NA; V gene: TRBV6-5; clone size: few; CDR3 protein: CASHPRERKGTQYF; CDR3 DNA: TGTGCCAGCCACCCGAGGGAGCGCAAAGGGACCCAGTACTTC
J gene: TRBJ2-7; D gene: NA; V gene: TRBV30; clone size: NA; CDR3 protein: CVWSVLPPYEGYF; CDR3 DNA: TGTGTCTGGAGTGTACTCCCGCCCTACGAGGGGTACTTC
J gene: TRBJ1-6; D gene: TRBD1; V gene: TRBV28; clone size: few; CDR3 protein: CASKEQGASPLHF; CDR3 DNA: TGTGCCAGCAAGGAACAGGGGGCTTCACCCCTCCACTTT
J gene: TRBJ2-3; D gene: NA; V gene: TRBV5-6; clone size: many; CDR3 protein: CASTKPTTDTQYF; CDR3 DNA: TGTGCCAGCACCAAACCCACGACAGACACGCAGTATTTT
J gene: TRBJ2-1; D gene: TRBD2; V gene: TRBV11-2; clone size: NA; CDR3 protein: CASSLQSGGYNKQFF; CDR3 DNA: TGTGCCAGCAGTCTCCAGAGCGGGGGTTACAATAAGCAGTTCTTC
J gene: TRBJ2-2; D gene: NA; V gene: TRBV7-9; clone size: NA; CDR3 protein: CVSSLLGHTVELFF; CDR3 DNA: TGTGTCAGCAGCTTATTAGGACATACCGTGGAGCTGTTTTTT
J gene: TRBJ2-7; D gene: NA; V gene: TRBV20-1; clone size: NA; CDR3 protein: CSARLGRKGYEQCF; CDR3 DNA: TGCAGTGCAAGATTAGGGAGGAAAGGTTACGAGCAGTGCTTC
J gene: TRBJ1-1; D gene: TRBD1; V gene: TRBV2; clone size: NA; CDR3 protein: CASSLTGVTEAFF; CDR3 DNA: TGTGCCAGCAGCCTGACAGGGGTCACTGAAGCTTTCTTT
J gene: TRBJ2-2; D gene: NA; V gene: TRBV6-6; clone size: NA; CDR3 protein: CASSYRGAHGKLFF; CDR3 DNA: TGTGCCAGCAGTTACCGGGGGGCGCACGGGAAGCTGTTTTTT
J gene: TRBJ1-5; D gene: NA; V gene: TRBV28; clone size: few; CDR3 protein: CASRQGSQCQPQHF; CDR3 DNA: TGTGCCAGCAGACAGGGTTCCCAATGTCAGCCCCAGCATTTT
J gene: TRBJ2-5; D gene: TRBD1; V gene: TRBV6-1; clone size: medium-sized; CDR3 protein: CASIRTGFQETQYF; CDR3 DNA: TGTGCCAGCATTCGGACAGGGTTCCAAGAGACCCAGTACTTC
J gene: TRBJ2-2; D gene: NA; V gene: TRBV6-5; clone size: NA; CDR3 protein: CASNYFLLTGELFF; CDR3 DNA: TGTGCCAGCAATTACTTCTTGTTAACGGGGGAGCTGTTTTTT
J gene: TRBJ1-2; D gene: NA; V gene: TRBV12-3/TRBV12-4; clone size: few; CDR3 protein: CASSSGRYGYTF; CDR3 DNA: TGTGCCAGCAGTTCCGGTCGTTATGGCTACACCTTC
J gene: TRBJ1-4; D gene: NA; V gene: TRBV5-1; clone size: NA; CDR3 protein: CASKRQEEEKLLF; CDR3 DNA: TGCGCCAGCAAGCGACAGGAGGAGGAAAAACTGCTTTTT
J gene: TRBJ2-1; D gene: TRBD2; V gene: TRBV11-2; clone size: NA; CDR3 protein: CASILRGGAGRLAGYKEQLF; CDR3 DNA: TGTGCCAGCATTCTCCGGGGGGGGGCAGGGAGACTAGCGGGGTACAAAGAGCAGCTCTTC
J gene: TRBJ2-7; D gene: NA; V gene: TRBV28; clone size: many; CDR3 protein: CASSVSSAEQYF; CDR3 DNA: TGTGCCAGCAGTGTTTCTAGCGCCGAGCAGTACTTC
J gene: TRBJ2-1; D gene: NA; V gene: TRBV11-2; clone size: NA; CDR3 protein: CASSLHPGLSYNEQFF; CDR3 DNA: TGTGCCAGCAGCCTTCATCCCGGGCTCTCCTACAATGAGCAGTTCTTC
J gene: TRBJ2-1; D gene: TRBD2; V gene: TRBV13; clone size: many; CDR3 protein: CASSWGLAGAYNEQFF; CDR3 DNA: TGTGCCAGCAGCTGGGGACTAGCGGGAGCCTACAATGAGCAGTTCTTC
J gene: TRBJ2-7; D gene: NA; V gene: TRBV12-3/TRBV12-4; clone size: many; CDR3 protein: CASSLARGFEQYF; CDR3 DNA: TGTGCCAGCAGTTTAGCGCGGGGTTTCGAGCAGTACTTC
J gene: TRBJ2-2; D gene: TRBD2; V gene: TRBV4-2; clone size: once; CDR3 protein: CASSHPVSGGRHTGEPFF; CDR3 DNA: TGTGCCAGCAGTCATCCAGTCTCGGGGGGGCGGCACACCGGGGAGCCGTTTTTT
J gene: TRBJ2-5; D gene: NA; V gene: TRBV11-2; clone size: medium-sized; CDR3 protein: CASSLGMWGQETQYF; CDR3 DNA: TGTGCCAGCAGCTTAGGAATGTGGGGGCAAGAGACCCAGTACTTC
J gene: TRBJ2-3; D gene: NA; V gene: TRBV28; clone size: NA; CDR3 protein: CTSLGETRFTDTQYF; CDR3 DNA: TGTACCAGCCTGGGGGAGACAAGATTCACAGATACGCAGTATTTT
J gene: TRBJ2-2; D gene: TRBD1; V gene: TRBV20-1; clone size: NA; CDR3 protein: CSARVAGQGYTGELSF; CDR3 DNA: TGCAGTGCTAGAGTCGCCGGACAGGGGTACACCGGGGAGCTGTCTTTT
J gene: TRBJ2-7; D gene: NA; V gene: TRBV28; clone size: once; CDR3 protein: CASSASGGPIYEQYF; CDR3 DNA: TGTGCCAGCAGTGCTTCGGGGGGCCCGATCTACGAGCAGTACTTC
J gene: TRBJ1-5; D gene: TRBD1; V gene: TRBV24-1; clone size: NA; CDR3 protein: CATSGSGPGGFNQPQHF; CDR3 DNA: TGTGCCACCAGTGGTTCGGGACCAGGGGGCTTCAATCAGCCCCAGCATTTT
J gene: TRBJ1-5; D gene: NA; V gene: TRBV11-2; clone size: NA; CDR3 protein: CTSPQGDGGIDQPQHF; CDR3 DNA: TGTACCAGTCCCCAGGGCGATGGAGGGATCGATCAGCCCCAGCATTTT
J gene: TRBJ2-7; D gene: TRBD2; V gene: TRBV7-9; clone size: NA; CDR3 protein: CASSFSAGGQVKQYF; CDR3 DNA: TGTGCCAGCAGCTTTTCTGCGGGAGGGCAGGTCAAGCAGTACTTC
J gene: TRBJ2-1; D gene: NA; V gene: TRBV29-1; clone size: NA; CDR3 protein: CSVGQGAAGQFF; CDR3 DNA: TGCAGTGTCGGGCAGGGCGCCGCGGGGCAGTTCTTC
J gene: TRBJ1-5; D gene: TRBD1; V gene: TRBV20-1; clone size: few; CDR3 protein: CSARDATGGQPQHF; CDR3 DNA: TGCAGTGCTAGAGATGCGACAGGGGGTCAGCCCCAGCATTTT